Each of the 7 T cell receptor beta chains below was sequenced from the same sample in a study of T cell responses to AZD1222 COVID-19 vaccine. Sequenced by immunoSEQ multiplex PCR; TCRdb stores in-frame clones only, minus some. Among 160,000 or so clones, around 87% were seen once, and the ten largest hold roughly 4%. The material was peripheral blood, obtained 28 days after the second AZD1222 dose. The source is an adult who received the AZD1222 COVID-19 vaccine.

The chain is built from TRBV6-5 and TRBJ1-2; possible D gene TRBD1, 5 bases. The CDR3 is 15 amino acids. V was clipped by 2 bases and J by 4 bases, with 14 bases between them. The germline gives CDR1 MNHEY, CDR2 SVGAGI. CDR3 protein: CASSYTIGGVYGYTF. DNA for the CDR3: TGTGCCAGCAGTTACACCATCGGGGGAGTCTATGGCTACACCTTC.

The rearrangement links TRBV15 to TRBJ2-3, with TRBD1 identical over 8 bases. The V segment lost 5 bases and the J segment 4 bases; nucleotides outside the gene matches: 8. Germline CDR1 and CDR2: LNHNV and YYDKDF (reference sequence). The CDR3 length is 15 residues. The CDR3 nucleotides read TGTGCCACCAGCGGTGGACAGGGCGTTTCAGATACGCAGTATTTT. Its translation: CATSGGQGVSDTQYF.

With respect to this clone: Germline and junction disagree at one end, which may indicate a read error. The CDR3 nucleotides are TGCAGTGTTGCCTTCAGCGGGGGTGAGATCTTC. It codes for CSVAFSGGEIF. V and J are TRBV20-1 and TRBJ2-1, with 8 bases matching TRBD2. This CDR3 comprises 11 residues. CDR1 is DFQATT and CDR2 is SNEGSKA in the germline V gene (reference sequence).

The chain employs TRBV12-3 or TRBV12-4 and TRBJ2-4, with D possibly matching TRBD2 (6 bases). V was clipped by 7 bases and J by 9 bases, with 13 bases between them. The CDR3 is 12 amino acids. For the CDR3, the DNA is TGTGCCAGCACCGACGGGAGAAGCATTCAGTACTTC. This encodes CASTDGRSIQYF.

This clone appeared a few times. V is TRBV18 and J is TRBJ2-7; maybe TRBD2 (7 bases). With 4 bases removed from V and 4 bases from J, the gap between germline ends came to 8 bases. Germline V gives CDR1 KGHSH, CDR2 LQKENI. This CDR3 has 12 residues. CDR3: CASSQGGYEQYF. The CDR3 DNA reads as TGTGCCAGCTCACAGGGGGGGTACGAGCAGTACTTC.

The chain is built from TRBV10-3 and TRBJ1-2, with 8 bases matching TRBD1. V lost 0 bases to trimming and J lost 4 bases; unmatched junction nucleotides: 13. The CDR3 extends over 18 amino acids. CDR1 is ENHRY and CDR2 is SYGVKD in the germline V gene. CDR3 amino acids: CAISESRTGQGMSYGYTF. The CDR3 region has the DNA TGTGCCATCAGTGAGTCGAGAACCGGACAGGGTATGTCCTATGGCTACACCTTC.

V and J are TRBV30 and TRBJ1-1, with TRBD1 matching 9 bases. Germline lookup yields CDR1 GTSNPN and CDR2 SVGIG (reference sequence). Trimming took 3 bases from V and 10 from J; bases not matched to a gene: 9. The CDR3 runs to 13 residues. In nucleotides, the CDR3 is TGTGCCTGGAGCCCCGGACAGGGGAGGGTAGCTTTCTTT. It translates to CAWSPGQGRVAFF.